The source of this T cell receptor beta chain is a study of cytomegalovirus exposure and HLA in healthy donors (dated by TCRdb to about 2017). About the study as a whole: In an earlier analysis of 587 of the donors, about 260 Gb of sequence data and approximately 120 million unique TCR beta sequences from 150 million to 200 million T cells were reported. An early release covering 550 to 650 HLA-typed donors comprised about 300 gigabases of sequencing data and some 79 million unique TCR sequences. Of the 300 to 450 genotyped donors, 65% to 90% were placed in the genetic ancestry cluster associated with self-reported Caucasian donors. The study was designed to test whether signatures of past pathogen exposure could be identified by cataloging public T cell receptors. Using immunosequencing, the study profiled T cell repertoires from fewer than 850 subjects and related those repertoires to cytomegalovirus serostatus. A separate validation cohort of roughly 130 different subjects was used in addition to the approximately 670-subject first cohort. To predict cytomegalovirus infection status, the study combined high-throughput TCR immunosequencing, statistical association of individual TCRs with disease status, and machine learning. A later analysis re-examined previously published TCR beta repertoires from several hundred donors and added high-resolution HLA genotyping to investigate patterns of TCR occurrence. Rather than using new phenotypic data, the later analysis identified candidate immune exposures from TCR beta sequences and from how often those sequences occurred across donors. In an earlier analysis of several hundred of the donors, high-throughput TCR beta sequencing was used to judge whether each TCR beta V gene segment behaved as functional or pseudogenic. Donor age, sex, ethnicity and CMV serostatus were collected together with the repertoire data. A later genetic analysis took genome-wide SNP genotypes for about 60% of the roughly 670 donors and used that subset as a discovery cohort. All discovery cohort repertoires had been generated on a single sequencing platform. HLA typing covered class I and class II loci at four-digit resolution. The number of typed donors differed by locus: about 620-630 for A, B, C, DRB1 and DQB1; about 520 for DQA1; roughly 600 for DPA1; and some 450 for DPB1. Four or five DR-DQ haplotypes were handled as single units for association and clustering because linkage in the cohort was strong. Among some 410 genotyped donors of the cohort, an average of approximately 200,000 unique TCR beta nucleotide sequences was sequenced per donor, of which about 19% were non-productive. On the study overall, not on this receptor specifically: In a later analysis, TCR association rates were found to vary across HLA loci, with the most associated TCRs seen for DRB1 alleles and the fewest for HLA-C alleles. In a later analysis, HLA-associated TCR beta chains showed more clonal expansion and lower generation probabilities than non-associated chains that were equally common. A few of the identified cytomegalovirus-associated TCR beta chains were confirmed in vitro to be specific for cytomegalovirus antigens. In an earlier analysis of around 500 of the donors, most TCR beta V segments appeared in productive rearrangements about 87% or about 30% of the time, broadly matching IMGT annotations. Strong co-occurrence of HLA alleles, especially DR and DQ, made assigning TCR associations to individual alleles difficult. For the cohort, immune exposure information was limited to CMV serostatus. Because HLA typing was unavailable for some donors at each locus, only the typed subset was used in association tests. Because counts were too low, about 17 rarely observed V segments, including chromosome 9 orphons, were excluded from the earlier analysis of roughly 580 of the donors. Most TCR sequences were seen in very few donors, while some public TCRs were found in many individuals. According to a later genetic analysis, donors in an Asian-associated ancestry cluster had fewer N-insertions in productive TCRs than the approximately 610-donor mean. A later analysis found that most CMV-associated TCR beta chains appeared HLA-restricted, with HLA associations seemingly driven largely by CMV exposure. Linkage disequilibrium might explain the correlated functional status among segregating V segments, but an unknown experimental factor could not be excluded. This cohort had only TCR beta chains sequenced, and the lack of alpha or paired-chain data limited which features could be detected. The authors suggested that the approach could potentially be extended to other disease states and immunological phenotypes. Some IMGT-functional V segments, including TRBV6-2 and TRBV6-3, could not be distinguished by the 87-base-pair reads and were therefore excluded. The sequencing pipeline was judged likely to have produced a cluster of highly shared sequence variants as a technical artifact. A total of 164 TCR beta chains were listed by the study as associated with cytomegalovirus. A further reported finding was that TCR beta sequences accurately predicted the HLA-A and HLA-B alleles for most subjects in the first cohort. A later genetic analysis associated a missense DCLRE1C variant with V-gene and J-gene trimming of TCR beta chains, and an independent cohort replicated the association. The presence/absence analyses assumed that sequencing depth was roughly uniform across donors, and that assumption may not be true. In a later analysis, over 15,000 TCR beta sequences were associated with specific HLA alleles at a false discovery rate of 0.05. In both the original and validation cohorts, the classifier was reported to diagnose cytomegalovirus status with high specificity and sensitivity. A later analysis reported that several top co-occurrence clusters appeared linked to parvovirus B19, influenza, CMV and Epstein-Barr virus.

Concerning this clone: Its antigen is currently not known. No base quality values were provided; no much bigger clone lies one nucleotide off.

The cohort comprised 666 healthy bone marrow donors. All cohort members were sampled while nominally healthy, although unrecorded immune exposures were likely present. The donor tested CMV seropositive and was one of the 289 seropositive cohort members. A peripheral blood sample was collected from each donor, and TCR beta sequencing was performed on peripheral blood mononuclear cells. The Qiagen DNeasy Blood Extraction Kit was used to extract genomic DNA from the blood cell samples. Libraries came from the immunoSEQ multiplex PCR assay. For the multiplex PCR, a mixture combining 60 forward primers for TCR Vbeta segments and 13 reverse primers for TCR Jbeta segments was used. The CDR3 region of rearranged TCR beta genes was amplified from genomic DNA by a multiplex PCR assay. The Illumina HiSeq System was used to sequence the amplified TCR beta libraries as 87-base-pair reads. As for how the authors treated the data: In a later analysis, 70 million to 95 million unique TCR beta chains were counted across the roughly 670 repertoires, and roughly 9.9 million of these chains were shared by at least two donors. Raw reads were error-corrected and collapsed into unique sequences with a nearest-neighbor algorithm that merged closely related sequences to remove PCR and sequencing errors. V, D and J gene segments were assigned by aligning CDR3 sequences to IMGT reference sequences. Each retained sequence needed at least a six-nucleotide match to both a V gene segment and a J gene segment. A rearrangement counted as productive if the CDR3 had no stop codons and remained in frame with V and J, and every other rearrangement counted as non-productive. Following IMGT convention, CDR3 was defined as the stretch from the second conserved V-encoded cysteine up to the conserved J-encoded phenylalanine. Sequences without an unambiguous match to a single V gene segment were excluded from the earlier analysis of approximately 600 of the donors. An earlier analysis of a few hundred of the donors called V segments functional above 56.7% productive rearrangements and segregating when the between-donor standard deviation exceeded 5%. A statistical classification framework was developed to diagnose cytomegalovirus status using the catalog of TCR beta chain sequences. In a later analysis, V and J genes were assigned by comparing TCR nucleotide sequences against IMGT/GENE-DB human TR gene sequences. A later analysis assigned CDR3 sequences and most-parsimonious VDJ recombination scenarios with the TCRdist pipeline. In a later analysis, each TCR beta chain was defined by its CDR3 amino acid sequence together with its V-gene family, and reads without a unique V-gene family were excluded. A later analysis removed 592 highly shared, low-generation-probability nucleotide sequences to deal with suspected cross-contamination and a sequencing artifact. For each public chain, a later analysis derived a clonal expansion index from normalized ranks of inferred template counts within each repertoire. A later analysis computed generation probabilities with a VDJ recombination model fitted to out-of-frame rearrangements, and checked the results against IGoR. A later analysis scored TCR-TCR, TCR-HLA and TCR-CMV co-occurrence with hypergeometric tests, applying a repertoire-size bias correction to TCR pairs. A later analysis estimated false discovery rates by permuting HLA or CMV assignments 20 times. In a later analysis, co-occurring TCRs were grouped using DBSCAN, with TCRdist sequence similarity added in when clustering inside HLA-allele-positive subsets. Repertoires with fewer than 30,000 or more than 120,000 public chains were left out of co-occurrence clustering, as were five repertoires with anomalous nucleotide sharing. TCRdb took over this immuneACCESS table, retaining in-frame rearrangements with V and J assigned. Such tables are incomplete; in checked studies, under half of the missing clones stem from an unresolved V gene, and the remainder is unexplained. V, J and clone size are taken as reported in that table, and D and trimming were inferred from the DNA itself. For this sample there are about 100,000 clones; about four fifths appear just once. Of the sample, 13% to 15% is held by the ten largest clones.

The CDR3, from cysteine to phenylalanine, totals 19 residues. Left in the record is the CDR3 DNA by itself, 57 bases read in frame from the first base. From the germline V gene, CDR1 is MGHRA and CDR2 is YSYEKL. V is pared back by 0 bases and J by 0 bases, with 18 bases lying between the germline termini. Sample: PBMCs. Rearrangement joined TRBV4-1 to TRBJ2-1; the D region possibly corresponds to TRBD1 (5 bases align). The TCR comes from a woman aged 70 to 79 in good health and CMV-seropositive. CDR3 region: CASSQDGAGIVSSYNEQFF. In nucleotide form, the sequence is TGCGCCAGCAGCCAAGATGGGGCCGGTATAGTCAGCTCCTACAATGAGCAGTTCTTC.